The 27 T cell receptor beta chains below come from one sample, sequenced in a study of memory CD4+ T cells and cytomegalovirus serostatus. Single viable CD3+CD4+CD8-CD45RO+ cells were sorted as the memory CD4+ T cells. Only in-frame clones appear in the TCRdb table, and some are missing; sequencing was by immunoSEQ multiplex PCR. The sample lists approximately 27,000 clones; approximately 80% were seen once. What was sequenced was memory CD4+ T cells from blood. All receptors derive from an adult in good health and CMV-seronegative.

The rearrangement uses TRBV30 and TRBJ1-2; a possible D gene is TRBD1 (6 bases). Per germline, CDR1 GTSNPN and CDR2 SVGIG (reference sequence). Trimming pared 4 bases from V and 4 bases from J, leaving 22 bases between. The CDR3 extends over 16 amino acids. DNA of the CDR3: TGTGCCTGGACCCCACAAGCAGGGGCCTCCGCCTATGGCTACACCTTC. This codes for CAWTPQAGASAYGYTF.

The rearrangement uses TRBV6-6 and TRBJ2-7, with TRBD1 matching 7 bases. Per the germline V gene, CDR1 is MNHNY and CDR2 is SVGAGI (reference sequence). J lost 4 bases, V lost 8 bases, and 17 bases had no gene match. This CDR3 is built from 16 residues. The DNA of the CDR3 is TGTGCCAGCTCCCCCACCGCAGGGACAGAAGGGTACGAGCAGTACTTC. Protein sequence: CASSPTAGTEGYEQYF.

This clone was picked up a small number of times. The CDR3 sequence is CASSFGTSKETQYF. In nucleotides, the CDR3 is TGTGCCAGCAGCTTCGGGACTAGTAAAGAGACCCAGTACTTC. The V and J genes are TRBV11-2 and TRBJ2-5, with 8 bases identical to TRBD2. Looked up from germline, CDR1 is SGHAT and CDR2 is FQNNGV. The CDR3 sequence is 14 residues long. Losses at the gene ends were 3 bases for V and 3 bases for J; bases not matched to a gene: 3.

The gene calls are TRBV6-5 and TRBJ1-2; no clear D gene. V lost 6 bases and J 3 bases, leaving 8 bases between the germline ends. The CDR3 has 12 amino acids. Germline CDR1 MNHEY, CDR2 SVGAGI. The chain's CDR3 is CASREGHYGYTF. The CDR3 region has the DNA TGTGCCAGCAGGGAGGGTCACTATGGCTACACCTTC.

The chain couples TRBV30 to TRBJ1-1; weak D call: TRBD1 (6 bases). V was trimmed by 5 bases and J by 5 bases, leaving 21 bases between them. CDR3 size: 15 residues. The germline V gene encodes CDR1 GTSNPN and CDR2 SVGIG (reference sequence). CDR3 amino acids: CAWPRGTLNGTEAFF. CDR3 sequence (DNA): TGTGCCTGGCCGAGGGGGACCCTAAATGGGACTGAAGCTTTCTTT.

This chain connects TRBV6-5 to TRBJ1-1; D is undetermined. CDR3 length: 14 amino acids. Germline V gene sequence: CDR1 MNHEY, CDR2 SVGAGI. The ends were cut back, 5 bases at V and 4 bases at J, with 14 bases in the middle. CDR3 in DNA: TGTGCCAGCAGTGGCAGGAACAAGGGCACTGAAGCTTTCTTT. Translating gives CASSGRNKGTEAFF.

V is TRBV4-2 and J is TRBJ2-2; possibly TRBD2 for D (5 bases). V was cut by 4 bases and J by 5 bases, with 14 bases left in between. Germline-derived CDR1 and CDR2 are LGHNA and YNFKEQ. This CDR3 has 15 amino acids. CDR3 sequence (DNA): TGTGCCAGCAGCCCCTCGCGGGTAACAACCGGGGAGCTGTTTTTT. As protein: CASSPSRVTTGELFF.

The chain has TRBV28 and TRBJ2-3; TRBD1 matches 7 bases. Germline CDR1 reads MDHEN; CDR2 reads SYDVKM. The J segment lost 14 bases and the V segment lost 7 bases, leaving 15 bases of the junction unmatched. This CDR3 has 13 amino acids. CDR3 amino acids: CASNERRDSGTYF. CDR3 DNA sequence: TGTGCCAGCAACGAACGCCGGGACAGCGGAACGTATTTT.

The rearrangement links TRBV7-9 to TRBJ1-3; 7 bases map to TRBD1. This CDR3 region has 19 residues. V shed 5 bases, J shed 0 bases, and the junction held 16 bases outside the gene matches. Germline values: CDR1 SEHNR, CDR2 FQNEAQ (reference sequence). The CDR3 here is CASSLPGTAGKLSGNTIYF. The DNA for the CDR3 is TGTGCCAGCAGCCTCCCTGGGACAGCTGGTAAACTCTCTGGAAACACCATATATTTT.

The chain has TRBV6-1 and TRBJ2-7; no definite D call. V lost 5 bases, J lost 5 bases, and 7 bases lay in between. CDR3 length: 11 amino acids. Germline V gene sequence: CDR1 MNHNS, CDR2 SASEGT. The CDR3 region is CASSYSHEQYF. For the CDR3, the DNA is TGTGCCAGCAGTTACAGCCACGAGCAGTACTTC.

The rearrangement joins TRBV6-5 to TRBJ2-2, with no clear D. The CDR3 is 14 residues long. Germline V gene sequence: CDR1 MNHEY, CDR2 SVGAGI. V shed 6 bases and J shed 0 bases, with 8 bases lying between them. CDR3 loop: CASRLKANTGELFF. CDR3 nucleotide sequence: TGTGCCAGCAGACTTAAGGCGAACACCGGGGAGCTGTTTTTT.

This chain links TRBV27 with TRBJ2-4; weak D call: TRBD1 (6 bases). The CDR3 has 17 residues. CDR1 is MNHEY and CDR2 is SMNVEV in the germline V gene (reference sequence). With 2 bases removed from V and 0 bases from J, the gap between germline ends came to 14 bases. This CDR3 reads CASSLPDRQVAKNIQYF. Here the CDR3 DNA reads TGTGCCAGCAGTTTACCTGACAGACAGGTAGCCAAAAACATTCAGTACTTC.

This clone was counted between two and nine times. The chain employs TRBV18 and TRBJ2-1; possible D gene TRBD2, 5 bases. The CDR3 extends over 14 amino acids. Trimming removed 0 bases at V and 9 bases at J, with 12 bases between. Per germline, CDR1 KGHSH and CDR2 LQKENI. CDR3 DNA sequence: TGTGCCAGCTCACCACCGACCAGGAGCGGTGAGCAGTTCTTC. It translates to CASSPPTRSGEQFF.

This clone showed up just a few times. This chain connects TRBV6-5 to TRBJ2-3; no firm D call. The germline V gene has CDR1 MNHEY and CDR2 SVGAGI. The CDR3 has 14 residues. V was cut by 2 bases and J by 4 bases, with 10 bases left in between. This CDR3 is CASSYGFAPDTQYF. The CDR3 nucleotides read TGTGCCAGCAGTTACGGTTTTGCGCCAGATACGCAGTATTTT.

The chain combines TRBV15 with TRBJ1-3; D is ambiguous. The CDR3 has 16 amino acids. Germline-derived CDR1 and CDR2 are LNHNV and YYDKDF (reference sequence). V was shortened by 0 bases and J by 4 bases, with 13 bases between the two germline ends. CDR3 amino acids: CATSRDTELLGNTIYF. CDR3 DNA: TGTGCCACCAGCAGAGATACAGAACTCCTAGGAAACACCATATATTTT.

The chain uses TRBV7-8 and TRBJ1-1; 8 bases agree with TRBD1. The J segment lost 11 bases and the V segment lost 1 base, leaving 9 bases of the junction unmatched. The germline CDR1 and CDR2 sequences are SGHVS and FQNEAQ. The CDR3 runs to 14 residues. The CDR3 nucleotides read TGTGCCAGCAGCTTAGGGCCCGGACAGGGAGACGCTTTCTTT. It codes for CASSLGPGQGDAFF.

DNA for the CDR3: TGTGCCAGCAGTTACGACAGGGCCCAAATAGGTTCACCCCTCCACTTT. Its protein is CASSYDRAQIGSPLHF. V gene TRBV6-5 combines with J gene TRBJ1-6; 7 bases align to TRBD1. V was pared by 2 bases and J by 9 bases, with 10 bases of the junction left unmatched. The CDR3 is 16 residues long. Germline CDR1 reads MNHEY; CDR2 reads SVGAGI.

In its sample, this clone was seen once. For the CDR3, the DNA is TGTGCCAGCAGCCTCAGGGCGGCGATGGAAGATGAGCAGTTCTTC. Encoded protein: CASSLRAAMEDEQFF. The chain combines TRBV13 with TRBJ2-1; maybe TRBD1 (5 bases). Trimming stripped 5 bases from V and 8 bases from J, with 19 bases between. Germline V gene data show CDR1 as PRHDT and CDR2 as FYEKMQ (reference sequence). This CDR3 spans 15 amino acids.

The chain joins TRBV6-1 to TRBJ2-7; the D gene could be TRBD1 or TRBD2 (6 bases each). CDR1 is MNHNS, CDR2 SASEGT, per germline. Between the trimmed V and J ends, which lost 5 bases and 2 bases, there was a span of 13 bases. This CDR3 is 14 amino acids long. CDR3 DNA: TGTGCCAGCAGTAGGGGGACGGGAGCCTACGAGCAGTACTTC. Residues: CASSRGTGAYEQYF.

The sample holds a few counts of this clone. This chain connects TRBV5-8 to TRBJ1-2; weak D call: TRBD1 (6 bases). This CDR3 comprises 12 residues. Trimming removed 2 bases at V and 5 bases at J, with 7 bases between. The germline gives CDR1 SGHTS, CDR2 YDEGEE. CDR3 sequence: CASSFGQYGYTF. The CDR3, as DNA: TGTGCCAGCAGCTTTGGACAGTATGGCTACACCTTC.

The V call is TRBV7-9, the J call TRBJ2-1; 7 nucleotides agree with TRBD1. In germline, CDR1 is SEHNR, CDR2 FQNEAQ (reference sequence). Trimming cost V 6 bases and J 4 bases; bases outside gene matches: 6. The CDR3 length is 14 residues. The CDR3 coding sequence is TGTGCCAGCAGGGGGGACAGTTTATACAATGAGCAGTTCTTC. Protein sequence: CASRGDSLYNEQFF.

The chain employs TRBV2 and TRBJ2-7; weak D call: TRBD2 (6 bases). Germline lookup yields CDR1 SNHLY and CDR2 FYNNEI. Trimming removed 1 base from V and 4 bases from J, with 14 bases in between. The CDR3 is made up of 15 amino acids. The CDR3 DNA follows: TGTGCCAGCAGTGAAGGGTCAGGGACTCAATACGAGCAGTACTTC. Encoded protein: CASSEGSGTQYEQYF.

The chain combines TRBV5-6 with TRBJ2-7; D remains ambiguous. The V end was cut by 2 bases, the J end by 0 bases, with 6 bases between. The CDR3 sequence is 13 residues long. Germline CDR1 reads SGHDT; CDR2 reads YYEEEE. The CDR3 spells CASSLGYSYEQYF. DNA for the CDR3: TGTGCCAGCAGCTTAGGATACTCCTACGAGCAGTACTTC.

The V and J genes are TRBV12-5 and TRBJ1-1, with TRBD1 matching 8 bases. V lost 4 bases to trimming and J lost 5 bases; unmatched junction nucleotides: 6. In germline, CDR1 is LGHNT, CDR2 FRNRAP. The CDR3 is 14 residues long. The CDR3 here is CASGSGQAGTEAFF. Written as DNA, the CDR3 is TGTGCTAGTGGTTCGGGACAGGCGGGTACTGAAGCTTTCTTT.

J is TRBJ2-1 and V is TRBV6-1; D perhaps matches TRBD1 (6 bases). Deletions cut 10 bases from V and 4 bases from J, with 14 bases between. Per germline, CDR1 MNHNS and CDR2 SASEGT. This CDR3 has 13 residues. The CDR3 region is CAITGWSYNEQFF. CDR3 nucleotides: TGTGCCATAACAGGGTGGTCTTACAATGAGCAGTTCTTC.

J is TRBJ2-3 and V is TRBV5-1; 13 positions agree with TRBD2. V lost 6 bases, J lost 3 bases, and 4 bases stayed unmatched. The CDR3 is made up of 15 amino acids. Germline V gene sequence: CDR1 SGHRS, CDR2 YFSETQ. The CDR3 spells CASTGLAGVTDTQYF. The CDR3 region has the DNA TGCGCCAGCACTGGACTAGCGGGAGTGACAGATACGCAGTATTTT.

This clone appeared a few times. This chain joins TRBV4-2 and TRBJ1-3; the match to TRBD1 covers 7 bases. This CDR3 comprises 16 residues. Germline trimming cut 7 bases from V and 0 bases from J; bases unmatched to any gene: 9. The germline V gene encodes CDR1 LGHNA and CDR2 YNFKEQ. The CDR3 loop reads CASTPGTANSGNTIYF. DNA of the CDR3: TGTGCCAGCACCCCCGGGACAGCCAACTCTGGAAACACCATATATTTT.